This TCR beta chain was documented in a study of cytomegalovirus exposure and HLA in healthy donors. V lost 7 bases to trimming and J lost 13 bases; unmatched junction nucleotides: 16. Per germline, CDR1 KGHSH and CDR2 LQKENI. There are 15 residues in the CDR3. The PCR ran on 60 Vbeta and 13 Jbeta primers. Profiling relied on immunoSEQ multiplex PCR, and the TCRdb table lists in-frame clones only, not all of them. Altogether 95,000 to 150,000 clones are present, around three quarters being singletons, with the ten largest covering more than 2.5%. The table lists this clone with a few counts. This rearrangement joins TRBV18 to TRBJ1-6, with TRBD1 identical over 7 bases. This sequence was found in a woman aged 45-59 years in good health and CMV-seronegative. Sequencing used PBMCs. The CDR3 DNA follows: TGTGCCAGCTTCGGGAAAGACAGGGCCTTGATCCCCCTCCACTTT. Protein sequence: CASFGKDRALIPLHF.